These 30 T cell receptor beta chains originate from one sample sequenced in a study of cytomegalovirus exposure and HLA in healthy donors. Profiled with immunoSEQ multiplex PCR; TCRdb holds only in-frame clones, not every one. The sample consists of about 190,000 clones, around four fifths of them appearing once. The sample taken for sequencing was PBMCs. These receptors were taken from a man aged 18 to 29 in good health and CMV-seropositive.

V and J are TRBV27 and TRBJ2-7, with D tentatively TRBD1 (5 bases). The germline CDR1 and CDR2 sequences are MNHEY and SMNVEV (reference sequence). Trimming shortened V by 6 bases and J by 5 bases, and 17 bases separated the two germline ends. The CDR3 contains 14 residues. Written as DNA, the CDR3 is TGTGCCAGCAGCCCGCAGGGATTCTACCACGAGCAGTACTTC. Protein product: CASSPQGFYHEQYF.

This clone turned up a few times. V and J are TRBV9 and TRBJ1-1; 7 positions agree with TRBD1. V dropped 3 bases and J dropped 7; count of bases not matched to a gene: 6. Germline V gives CDR1 SGDLS, CDR2 YYNGEE. This CDR3 region has 13 residues. The CDR3 is CASSGGTESEAFF. The CDR3 DNA is TGTGCCAGCAGCGGCGGGACAGAAAGTGAAGCTTTCTTT.

The genes are TRBV4-1 and TRBJ2-7; the D gene is possibly TRBD1 (7 bases). This CDR3 is 16 amino acids long. V was pared by 0 bases and J by 3 bases, with 15 bases between. Germline CDR1 and CDR2: MGHRA and YSYEKL. The DNA of the CDR3 is TGCGCCAGCAGCCAAGAGCGGACAGGACTAAACTACGAGCAGTACTTC. Its protein product is CASSQERTGLNYEQYF.

The rearrangement uses TRBV4-3 and TRBJ2-2; TRBD2 matches at 7 bases. Germline trimming cut 6 bases from V and 3 bases from J; bases unmatched to any gene: 7. Per germline, CDR1 LGHNA and CDR2 YSLEER. The length of the CDR3 is 15 residues. This CDR3 is CASRLGGDDTGELFF. The CDR3 DNA reads as TGCGCCAGCAGGCTGGGGGGGGATGACACCGGGGAGCTGTTTTTT.

The rearrangement uses TRBV7-8 and TRBJ2-7; weak D call: TRBD1 (6 bases). CDR3 length: 14 amino acids. V was shortened by 5 bases and J by 5 bases, with 16 bases between the two germline ends. CDR1 and CDR2 (germline): SGHVS, FQNEAQ. CDR3 loop: CASSPWSGADEQYF. CDR3 nucleotide sequence: TGTGCCAGCAGCCCCTGGTCAGGGGCGGACGAGCAGTACTTC.

V gene TRBV5-1 combines with J gene TRBJ2-6; 7 nucleotides match TRBD1. CDR3 length equals 15 residues. With V trimmed by 7 bases and J by 2 bases, 6 bases remained unmatched. Germline V gene data show CDR1 as SGHRS and CDR2 as YFSETQ. The CDR3: CASGRTGAGANVLTF. The CDR3 DNA follows: TGCGCCAGCGGGAGAACAGGGGCTGGGGCCAACGTCCTGACTTTC.

The V and J genes are TRBV7-9 and TRBJ1-1; no clear D. Germline CDR1 SEHNR, CDR2 FQNEAQ (reference sequence). The CDR3 runs to 14 residues. Between the trimmed V and J ends, which lost 4 bases and 5 bases, there was a span of 14 bases. This CDR3 reads CASSSLGDGTEAFF. CDR3 bases: TGTGCCAGCAGCTCCCTGGGAGATGGAACTGAAGCTTTCTTT.

The chain combines TRBV19 with TRBJ1-3; D is undetermined. Germline loops: CDR1 LNHDA, CDR2 SQIVND (reference sequence). This CDR3 region has 13 residues. V dropped 6 bases and J dropped 1 base, with 7 bases sitting between them. CDR3 sequence: CASRAASGNTIYF. The DNA of the CDR3 is TGTGCCAGTAGGGCGGCTTCTGGAAACACCATATATTTT.

The V and J genes are TRBV27 and TRBJ2-2; 8 positions agree with TRBD2. The germline V gene encodes CDR1 MNHEY and CDR2 SMNVEV (reference sequence). Germline trimming cut 8 bases from V and 6 bases from J; bases unmatched to any gene: 11. The CDR3 is made up of 15 amino acids. The CDR3 protein is CASLPGLDASGELFF. The CDR3 nucleotides read TGTGCCAGCCTTCCGGGACTAGATGCATCCGGGGAGCTGTTTTTT.

There are a few counts of this clone. The genes are TRBV15 and TRBJ1-5; D gene uncertain. The V gene's germline CDR1 is LNHNV and CDR2 YYDKDF (reference sequence). The CDR3 consists of 12 residues. Trimming removed 0 bases at V and 6 bases at J, with 3 bases between. The CDR3 region has the DNA TGTGCCACCAGCAGAGAGAGTCAGCCCCAGCATTTT. This codes for CATSRESQPQHF.

This rearrangement joins TRBV27 to TRBJ2-7; D might be TRBD1 (6 bases). Germline V CDR1 and CDR2: MNHEY, SMNVEV (reference sequence). The V and J ends lost 3 bases and 2 bases respectively, with 11 bases between them. The CDR3 runs 14 residues. DNA of the CDR3: TGTGCCAGCAGTTTGGGGGCAGGGCCCTACGAGCAGTACTTC. It translates to CASSLGAGPYEQYF.

This clone was seen a single time. V gene TRBV5-1 combines with J gene TRBJ2-5, with 7 bases matching TRBD1. The V segment lost 4 bases and the J segment 1 base; nucleotides outside the gene matches: 4. This CDR3 has 14 residues. Germline CDR1 reads SGHRS; CDR2 reads YFSETQ. The CDR3 is CASSMGQLQETQYF. The CDR3 DNA reads as TGCGCCAGCAGCATGGGACAGCTCCAAGAGACCCAGTACTTC.

This chain links TRBV27 with TRBJ2-5; 9 bases map to TRBD2. Germline-derived CDR1 and CDR2 are MNHEY and SMNVEV (reference sequence). The trim removed 2 bases at V and 3 bases at J, leaving 4 bases unmatched. CDR3 length: 15 amino acids. The CDR3 spells CASSLQASGKETQYF. CDR3 nucleotides: TGTGCCAGCAGTTTACAGGCTAGCGGGAAAGAGACCCAGTACTTC.

The chain combines TRBV28 with TRBJ2-1; tentatively, D is TRBD1 (5 bases). Per the germline V gene, CDR1 is MDHEN and CDR2 is SYDVKM. Trimming shortened V by 10 bases and J by 11 bases, and 21 bases separated the two germline ends. The CDR3 runs 13 residues. CDR3: CAIGTRTPNQQFF. The CDR3, as DNA: TGTGCCATCGGAACCAGGACACCGAACCAGCAGTTCTTC. Drawing the rest from reference TRBV28 and TRBJ2-1, the complete variable domain is DVKVTQSSRYLVKRTGEKVFLECVQDMDHENMFWYRQDPGLGLRLIYFSYDVKMKEKGDIPEGYSVSREKKERFSLILESASTNQTSMYLCAIGTRTPNQQFFGPGTRLTVL.

The V and J genes are TRBV14 and TRBJ2-7, with TRBD1 as a possible D gene (6 bases). The germline V and J ends were trimmed by 1 base and 4 bases, with 11 bases remaining between them. There are 14 residues in the CDR3. Germline V gene lookup returns CDR1 SGHDN and CDR2 FVKESK. The CDR3 sequence is CASSQANRVYEQYF. The CDR3 bases are TGTGCCAGCAGCCAAGCTAACAGGGTTTACGAGCAGTACTTC.

This clone appeared a single time. This chain links TRBV30 with TRBJ1-4; 9 bases are shared with TRBD1. Losses at the gene ends were 1 base for V and 4 bases for J; bases not matched to a gene: 4. Germline lookup yields CDR1 GTSNPN and CDR2 SVGIG (reference sequence). CDR3 length: 15 residues. The CDR3 is CAWSGGTGINEKLFF. The CDR3 region has the DNA TGTGCCTGGAGTGGGGGGACAGGGATTAATGAAAAACTGTTTTTT.

The genes are TRBV28 and TRBJ2-7, with 7 bases fitting TRBD2. From germline, CDR1 is MDHEN and CDR2 SYDVKM. The CDR3 is 12 residues long. With V trimmed by 2 bases and J by 6 bases, 1 base remained unmatched. The CDR3 nucleotides read TGTGCCAGCAGTTTAAGCGGGGCCGAGCAGTACTTC. Residues: CASSLSGAEQYF. Variable domain in full (rest from reference TRBV28 and TRBJ2-7): DVKVTQSSRYLVKRTGEKVFLECVQDMDHENMFWYRQDPGLGLRLIYFSYDVKMKEKGDIPEGYSVSREKKERFSLILESASTNQTSMYLCASSLSGAEQYFGPGTRLTVT.

The rearrangement uses TRBV4-3 and TRBJ2-2; 9 bases match TRBD2. This CDR3 is built from 17 residues. The junction had 6 bases not matched to a gene; V was cut back by 0 bases and J by 4 bases. Germline V CDR1 and CDR2: LGHNA, YSLEER. CDR3 bases: TGCGCCAGCAGCCAAGAGGCGGGAGGGCCGGGCACCGGGGAGCTGTTTTTT. Translation gives CASSQEAGGPGTGELFF.

This CDR3 reads CASRQNSGRDYEQYF. CDR3 DNA: TGTGCCAGCAGACAAAATAGCGGGAGGGACTACGAGCAGTACTTC. The chain couples TRBV28 to TRBJ2-7; 11 bases agree with TRBD2. The ends lost 6 bases at V and 3 bases at J; junction bases unmatched: 7. Germline assignment: CDR1 MDHEN and CDR2 SYDVKM. This CDR3 spans 15 amino acids.

V is TRBV6-4 and J is TRBJ2-2; 12 nucleotides align to TRBD2. The CDR3 is made up of 14 amino acids. V lost 6 bases to trimming and J lost 8 bases; unmatched junction nucleotides: 4. Germline V gene data show CDR1 as MRHNA and CDR2 as SNTAGT. This chain's CDR3 is CASSGLAGKGELFF. CDR3 nucleotides: TGTGCCAGCAGCGGACTAGCGGGGAAGGGGGAGCTGTTTTTT.

The chain joins TRBV4-1 to TRBJ2-5; D might be TRBD2 (6 bases). The CDR3 is 15 amino acids. Germline loops: CDR1 MGHRA, CDR2 YSYEKL. Trimming stripped 1 base from V and 4 bases from J, with 13 bases between. The CDR3 is CASSQVVVGGETQYF. The CDR3 bases are TGCGCCAGCAGCCAAGTAGTAGTGGGGGGAGAGACCCAGTACTTC.

The chain carries TRBV4-1 and TRBJ1-1; TRBD1 agrees at 8 bases. The CDR3 sequence is 15 residues long. In germline, CDR1 is MGHRA, CDR2 YSYEKL. Unmatched junction bases numbered 3, after V lost 2 bases and J lost 1 base. The DNA of the CDR3 is TGCGCCAGCAGCCAACGGACAGGGCGGAACACTGAAGCTTTCTTT. Amino acids: CASSQRTGRNTEAFF.

The chain joins TRBV7-2 to TRBJ2-5, with 7 bases matching TRBD1. Germline V lookup: CDR1 SGHTA, CDR2 FQGNSA. V was clipped by 5 bases and J by 4 bases; unmatched bases: 1. The CDR3 is 12 amino acids. CDR3 sequence: CASSRQGETQYF. As DNA, the CDR3 is TGTGCCAGCAGCCGACAGGGAGAGACCCAGTACTTC.

This clone occurred once. The gene calls are TRBV5-6 and TRBJ1-1, with 8 bases fitting TRBD1. This CDR3 comprises 15 residues. The V gene end was trimmed by 4 bases and the J gene end by 6 bases; junction bases not matched to a gene: 11. Germline CDR1 is SGHDT and CDR2 is YYEEEE. CDR3 region: CASSVRQGREAEAFF. The CDR3 DNA is TGTGCCAGCAGCGTCAGACAGGGGAGAGAAGCTGAAGCTTTCTTT.

This clone came up once. The chain recombines TRBV28 with TRBJ2-1, with TRBD1 matching over 7 bases. CDR3 size: 15 residues. V gave up 7 bases and J gave up 2 bases; unmatched junction bases: 8. Germline V gives CDR1 MDHEN, CDR2 SYDVKM. CDR3 nucleotides: TGTGCCAGCACCTACCGGGACAGAACCTACAATGAGCAGTTCTTC. It is translated as CASTYRDRTYNEQFF.

The genes are TRBV5-6 and TRBJ2-7, with TRBD1 as a possible D gene (6 bases). The CDR3 spans 14 residues. Per germline, CDR1 SGHDT and CDR2 YYEEEE. Trimming removed 4 bases at V and 2 bases at J, with 13 bases between. Here the CDR3 reads CASSAGTQTYEQYF. The CDR3 DNA is TGTGCCAGCAGCGCCGGGACACAGACCTACGAGCAGTACTTC.

This clone was found a few times. This chain links TRBV28 with TRBJ1-2, with unresolved D. Germline V gene lookup returns CDR1 MDHEN and CDR2 SYDVKM. V was cut by 2 bases and J by 6 bases, with 10 bases left in between. The CDR3 is made up of 13 amino acids. CDR3 sequence reads: CASSLGGSDGYTF. The CDR3 DNA is TGTGCCAGCAGTTTAGGAGGGAGTGATGGCTACACCTTC.

The genes are TRBV19 and TRBJ2-2; tentative D call: TRBD1 (6 bases). CDR3 length: 13 residues. Germline lookup yields CDR1 LNHDA and CDR2 SQIVND (reference sequence). Trimming took 4 bases from V and 4 from J, leaving 7 bases between them. CDR3 amino acids: CASSRGLTGELFF. CDR3 sequence (DNA): TGTGCCAGTAGTAGGGGGCTCACCGGGGAGCTGTTTTTT.

This clone was seen a handful of times. The chain joins TRBV5-4 to TRBJ1-2, with D possibly TRBD1 on 5 matching bases. The CDR3 is 14 amino acids. V dropped 0 bases and J dropped 7 bases, with 13 bases sitting between them. Germline V gives CDR1 SGHNT, CDR2 YYREEE (reference sequence). For the CDR3, the DNA is TGTGCCAGCAGCTTGGCCCCGACAGTCGCTGGCTACACCTTC. Its translation is CASSLAPTVAGYTF.

This chain links TRBV28 with TRBJ2-7, with D possibly matching TRBD2 (6 bases). Trimming stripped 8 bases from V and 4 bases from J, with 12 bases between. The CDR3 has 12 amino acids. Germline V gene sequence: CDR1 MDHEN, CDR2 SYDVKM. For the CDR3, the DNA is TGTGCCAGCCGCGGGATACGGTACGAGCAGTACTTC. Protein product: CASRGIRYEQYF.